This T cell receptor (beta chain) appears in the sequencing data of a study of blood T cell repertoires in COVID-19. The overall study: COVID-19 samples collected from the United States, Italy and Spain covered acute and convalescent phases.

This CDR3 is built from 14 residues. CDR1 and CDR2 (germline): SGHTA, FQGNSA. With V trimmed by 3 bases and J by 8 bases, 3 bases remained unmatched. Method: immunoSEQ multiplex PCR; TCRdb's copy keeps in-frame clones and lacks some. Among about 87,000 clones listed, roughly 89% were seen once. The specimen was peripheral blood. The TCR was taken from a woman of 80 years or more with active COVID-19. The rearrangement links TRBV7-2 to TRBJ2-3; 12 bases line up with TRBD2. The CDR3 coding sequence is TGTGCCAGCAGCTTTCGACTAGCGGGAGTTACGCAGTATTTT. Translating it yields CASSFRLAGVTQYF.